The source of this TCR beta chain is a study of blood T cell repertoires in COVID-19. Study context: The study drew acute and convalescent COVID-19 samples from the United States, Italy and Spain. T cells, B-cell-depleted T cells, or PBMCs supplied cDNA or gDNA.

Method: immunoSEQ multiplex PCR; TCRdb's copy keeps in-frame clones and lacks some. The sample lists roughly 300,000 clones; over 75% were seen once. CDR3 length: 14 amino acids. Germline lookup yields CDR1 MDHEN and CDR2 SYDVKM. Trimming took 7 bases from V and 0 from J, leaving 10 bases between them. This study enrolled people aged about 18 to 100 from around 25 US geographic areas. In Cohort 3, a recovered donor had either two negative PCRs, clearance, or symptom resolution. Material: PBMCs or T cells enriched from blood (not recorded which). This rearrangement joins TRBV28 to TRBJ1-3; D not certain. This receptor was obtained from a woman in her twenties or thirties who had recovered from COVID-19. The CDR3 spells CASTTPGSGNTIYF. The CDR3 DNA is TGTGCCAGCACTACGCCAGGCTCTGGAAACACCATATATTTT.